Shown below are 11 T cell receptor beta chains from a single sample sequenced in a study of regulatory T cells in long-lasting Graves disease. In building TCR beta libraries, iRepertoire HTBI primers were used together with Arm-PCR of CDR3 regions. TCRdb re-analysed the multiplex PCR reads in MiXCR, keeping a single row per CDR3 protein. This table has roughly 560,000 distinct CDR3 sequences, 9.5% to 15% appearing once. The time point here: newly diagnosed GD, antithyroid drugs for less than 3 months. PBMC-extracted RNA yielded the TCR library. The sample was also linked to a second study, of T cells in Graves' hyperthyroidism and ophthalmopathy.

Sequencing was performed on peripheral blood mononuclear cells (PBMCs), taken at new diagnosis, from a patient treated with antithyroid drugs. All receptors come from a woman aged 30 to 39 with Graves disease.

This clonotype was found many times. The J gene is TRBJ2-3, the V gene TRBV18; tentative D call: TRBD1 (7 bases). V shed 2 bases and J shed 3 bases, with 18 bases lying between them. The germline V gene has CDR1 KGHSH and CDR2 LQKENI. The CDR3 totals 17 residues. The CDR3 protein is CASSPVSAGGPTDTQYF. In DNA form, the CDR3 reads TGTGCCAGCTCACCAGTTTCGGCAGGGGGGCCAACAGATACGCAGTATTTT.

The sample holds many counts of this clonotype. V usage is TRBV20-1 and J usage is TRBJ2-2; D perhaps matches TRBD1 (5 bases). V was trimmed by 2 bases and J by 5 bases, leaving 12 bases between them. Per the germline V gene, CDR1 is DFQATT and CDR2 is SNEGSKA (reference sequence). The CDR3 consists of 14 residues. The CDR3 nucleotides are TGCAGTGCTAGACAGGGTATCGGAACCGGGGAGCTGTTTTTT. Protein sequence: CSARQGIGTGELFF.

The J gene is TRBJ2-2, the V gene TRBV3-1, with D uncertain. The CDR3 consists of 17 residues. Germline CDR1 is LGHDT and CDR2 is YNNKEL (reference sequence). V was shortened by 0 bases and J by 3 bases, with 14 bases between the two germline ends. Here the CDR3 DNA reads TGTGCCAGCAGCCAAGATTTTGGGCCAGCTCACACCGGGGAGCTGTTTTTT. It translates to CASSQDFGPAHTGELFF.

This clonotype has a count of ten or more. The chain has TRBV6-9 and TRBJ1-1, with 7 bases that match TRBD1. The CDR3 has 15 residues. Germline CDR1 is MNHGY and CDR2 is SVAAGI. Unmatched junction bases numbered 11, after V lost 3 bases and J lost 7 bases. In nucleotides, the CDR3 is TGTGCCAGCAGTTACGATCGGACAGGAGCGGGTGAAGCTTTCTTT. It codes for CASSYDRTGAGEAFF.

The gene calls are TRBV4-3 and TRBJ2-5; TRBD2 is a possible D gene (6 bases). This CDR3 has 16 residues. V was shortened by 0 bases and J by 5 bases, with 16 bases between the two germline ends. The germline V gene has CDR1 LGHNA and CDR2 YSLEER. CDR3: CASSQDRQRVWETQYF. CDR3 nucleotide sequence: TGCGCCAGCAGCCAAGATAGACAGCGGGTATGGGAGACCCAGTACTTC.

This clonotype was observed a few times. This chain connects TRBV6-2 or TRBV6-3 to TRBJ2-2; the D is unclear. CDR1 is MNHEY and CDR2 is SVGEGT in the germline V gene. The length of the CDR3 is 14 residues. Trimming removed 2 bases from V and 4 bases from J, with 8 bases in between. The CDR3 reads CASSYDGGTGELFF. CDR3 coding DNA: TGTGCCAGCAGTTACGACGGCGGCACCGGGGAGCTGTTTTTT.

This clonotype showed up many times. The genes are TRBV7-9 and TRBJ2-1; unclear D gene. Germline V gene data show CDR1 as SEHNR and CDR2 as FQNEAQ (reference sequence). The CDR3 totals 14 residues. The germline V and J ends were trimmed by 0 bases and 6 bases, with 9 bases remaining between them. Written as DNA, the CDR3 is TGTGCCAGCAGCTTAGCAAGCAGGACCAATGAGCAGTTCTTC. It codes for CASSLASRTNEQFF.

In this sample, this clonotype turned up many times. V and J are TRBV7-6 and TRBJ1-1; 7 nucleotides match TRBD1. V gave up 5 bases and J gave up 5 bases; unmatched junction bases: 17. Germline V gene lookup returns CDR1 SGHVS and CDR2 FNYEAQ. This CDR3 is 17 amino acids long. The CDR3 nucleotides are TGTGCCAGCAGCCTACTCACAGGGGTCCAACTGGGGACTGAAGCTTTCTTT. It codes for CASSLLTGVQLGTEAFF.

Comment on this clonotype: A much bigger clone sits one base away, suggesting this may be a read error. The rearrangement links TRBV28 to TRBJ2-7; 7 positions match TRBD2. This CDR3 contains 15 residues. Looked up from germline, CDR1 is MDHEN and CDR2 is SYDVKM. The CDR3 reads CTSSPTSAGTYEQYF. The CDR3 nucleotides read TGTACCAGCAGTCCAACCTCAGCGGGGACCTACGAGCAGTACTTC.

At least ten counts were recorded for this clonotype. This chain joins TRBV29-1 and TRBJ2-5; D uncertain. V lost 2 bases, J lost 4 bases, and 11 bases lay in between. The germline V gene encodes CDR1 SQVTM and CDR2 ANQGSEA. CDR3 size: 13 residues. The CDR3 is CSVETQRVETQYF. CDR3 nucleotides: TGCAGCGTTGAAACCCAGCGCGTAGAGACCCAGTACTTC.

This clonotype was observed once. The chain is built from TRBV10-1 and TRBJ2-5; D is unresolved. The CDR3 has 14 amino acids. From germline, CDR1 is WNHNN and CDR2 SYGVQD (reference sequence). V gave up 0 bases and J gave up 2 bases, with 7 bases separating them. In DNA, the CDR3 is TGCGCCAGCAGTGAGTCGAAAGGGCAAGAGACCCAGTACTTC. Translation: CASSESKGQETQYF.